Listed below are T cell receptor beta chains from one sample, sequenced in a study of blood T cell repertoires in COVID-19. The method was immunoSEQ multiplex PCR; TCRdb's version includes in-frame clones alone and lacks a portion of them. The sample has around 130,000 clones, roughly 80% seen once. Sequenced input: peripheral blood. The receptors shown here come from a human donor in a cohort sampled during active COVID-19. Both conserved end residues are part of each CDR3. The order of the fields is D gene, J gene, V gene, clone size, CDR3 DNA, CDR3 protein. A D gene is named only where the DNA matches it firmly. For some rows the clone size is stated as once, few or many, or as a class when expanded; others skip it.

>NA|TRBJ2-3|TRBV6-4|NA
TGTGCCAGCAGTAGGTTACTACCGGGCACAGATACGCAGTATTTT
CASSRLLPGTDTQYF
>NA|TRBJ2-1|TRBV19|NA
TGTGCCAGTAGTCCCGAGGAGATATACTCCTACAATGAGCAGTTCTTC
CASSPEEIYSYNEQFF
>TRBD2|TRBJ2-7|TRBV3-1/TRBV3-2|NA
TGTGCCAGCAGCCTGACTAGCGGGAACGACGAGCAGTACTTC
CASSLTSGNDEQYF
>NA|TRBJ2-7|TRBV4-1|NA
TGCGCCAGCAGCCACGGTTCCTCTGGTGACGAGCAGTACTTC
CASSHGSSGDEQYF
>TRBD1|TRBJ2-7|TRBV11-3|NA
TGTGCCAGCAGCGAAGAGACAGGGCCCCCCTACGAGCAGTACTTC
CASSEETGPPYEQYF
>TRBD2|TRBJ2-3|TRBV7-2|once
TGTGCCAGCAGCTGGACTCCGACTAGCGGGGGCACAGATACGCAGTATTTT
CASSWTPTSGGTDTQYF
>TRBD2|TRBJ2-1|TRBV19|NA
TGTGCCAGTACCCTGACTAGCGGGGGGCTCGATGAGCAGTTCTTC
CASTLTSGGLDEQFF
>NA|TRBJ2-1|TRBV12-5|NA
TGTGCTAGTGGTTTGTTCCGGGACTTCAATGAGCAGTTCTTC
CASGLFRDFNEQFF
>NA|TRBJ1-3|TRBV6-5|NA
TGTGCCAGCAGTCACGGGACTGCCGGAAACACCATATATTTT
CASSHGTAGNTIYF
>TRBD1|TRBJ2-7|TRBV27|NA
TGTGCCAGCAGTTTAGGGACAGAATACGAGCAGTACTTC
CASSLGTEYEQYF
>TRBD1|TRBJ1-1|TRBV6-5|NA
TGTGCCAGCAGTCTTGGACAGGGGGCAAACACTGAAGCTTTCTTT
CASSLGQGANTEAFF
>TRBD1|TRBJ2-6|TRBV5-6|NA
TGTGCCAGCAGCCCTCTAGGGCAGGGGGCGGGTCGTGGGGCCAACGTCCTGACTTTC
CASSPLGQGAGRGANVLTF
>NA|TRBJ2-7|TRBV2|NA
TGTGCCAGCGCGGCGGAGACGTACTACGAGCAGTACTTC
CASAAETYYEQYF
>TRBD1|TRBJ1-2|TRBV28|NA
TGTGCCAGCAGTTTATTGGGACAGGGGAGTCGTAACTATGGCTACACCTTC
CASSLLGQGSRNYGYTF
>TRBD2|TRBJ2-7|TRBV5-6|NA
TGTGCCAGCAGCCCTCAGAGCGGGAGTTACGAGCAGTACTTC
CASSPQSGSYEQYF
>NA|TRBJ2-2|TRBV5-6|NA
TGTGCCAGCAGCTTGGCCCGAGCGGTGGGTACCGGGGAGCTGTTTTTT
CASSLARAVGTGELFF
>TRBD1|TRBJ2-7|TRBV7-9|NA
TGTGCCAGCAGCCGAGACAGGGAGACCTCCTACGAGCAGTACTTC
CASSRDRETSYEQYF
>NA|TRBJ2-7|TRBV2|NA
TGTGCCAGCAGCTATGCGTCAGGCTCCTACGAGCAGTACTTC
CASSYASGSYEQYF
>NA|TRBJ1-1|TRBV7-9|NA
TGTGCCAGCACGCAGAACACTGAAGCTTTCTTT
CASTQNTEAFF
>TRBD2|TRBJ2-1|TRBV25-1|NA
TGTGCCAGCAGTGACATAGCGGGAGTCAACAATGAGCAGTTCTTC
CASSDIAGVNNEQFF
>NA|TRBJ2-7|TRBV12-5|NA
TGTGCTAGTGGCTCGCCTTCAGTCTACGAGCAGTACTTC
CASGSPSVYEQYF
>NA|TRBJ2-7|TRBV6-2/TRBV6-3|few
TGTGCCAGCAGTTGGGCCCGCACCTACGAGCAGTACTTC
CASSWARTYEQYF